Below, one T cell receptor (beta chain) is given with its context. TCRdb reprocessed the 5' RACE reads via MiXCR and lists one record per CDR3 protein. The table records a few hundred thousand distinct CDR3 sequences, more than 20% of them present only once. This sample is part of a study of T-cell memory formation after mild COVID-19. The CDR3 has 15 residues. V lost 5 bases to trimming and J lost 6 bases, with 17 bases between them. Germline values: CDR1 MDHEN, CDR2 SYDVKM. The chain recombines TRBV28 with TRBJ2-1; no reliable D call. Input material: PBMCs or a T cell subset sorted from them (not recorded which). The sequence derives from an adult woman who had mild COVID-19 (a few samples of this study predate the infection). Cell type and time point are not known. CDR3 in amino acids: CASSTAHAPGNEQFF. CDR3 bases: TGTGCCAGCAGTACCGCCCACGCGCCGGGCAATGAGCAGTTCTTC.